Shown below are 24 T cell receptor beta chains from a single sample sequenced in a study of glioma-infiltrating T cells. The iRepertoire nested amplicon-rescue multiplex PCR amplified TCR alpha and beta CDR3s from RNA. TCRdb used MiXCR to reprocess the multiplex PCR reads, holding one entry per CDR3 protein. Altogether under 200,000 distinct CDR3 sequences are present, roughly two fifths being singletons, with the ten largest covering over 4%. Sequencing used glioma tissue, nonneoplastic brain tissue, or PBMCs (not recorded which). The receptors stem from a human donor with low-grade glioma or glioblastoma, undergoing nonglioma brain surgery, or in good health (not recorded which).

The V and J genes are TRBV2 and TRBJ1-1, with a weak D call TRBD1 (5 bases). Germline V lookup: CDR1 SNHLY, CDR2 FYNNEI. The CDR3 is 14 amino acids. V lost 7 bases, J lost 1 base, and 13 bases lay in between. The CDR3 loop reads CASIGDRGNTEAFF. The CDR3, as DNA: TGTGCCAGCATTGGCGACAGAGGGAACACTGAAGCTTTCTTT. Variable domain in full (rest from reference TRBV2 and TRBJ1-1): EPEVTQTPSHQVTQMGQEVILRCVPISNHLYFYWYRQILGQKVEFLVSFYNNEISEKSEIFDDQFSVERPDGSNFTLKIRSTKLEDSAMYFCASIGDRGNTEAFFGQGTRLTVV.

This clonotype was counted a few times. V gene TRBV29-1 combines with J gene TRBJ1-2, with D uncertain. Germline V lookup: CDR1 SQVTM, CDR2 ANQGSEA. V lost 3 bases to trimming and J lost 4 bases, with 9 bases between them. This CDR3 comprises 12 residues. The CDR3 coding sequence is TGCAGCGTTGAGGTCGGAGTCTATGGCTACACCTTC. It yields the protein CSVEVGVYGYTF. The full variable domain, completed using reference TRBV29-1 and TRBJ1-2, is SAVISQKPSRDICQRGTSLTIQCQVDSQVTMMFWYRQQPGQSLTLIATANQGSEATYESGFVIDKFPISRPNLTFSTLTVSNMSPEDSSIYLCSVEVGVYGYTFGSGTRLTVV.

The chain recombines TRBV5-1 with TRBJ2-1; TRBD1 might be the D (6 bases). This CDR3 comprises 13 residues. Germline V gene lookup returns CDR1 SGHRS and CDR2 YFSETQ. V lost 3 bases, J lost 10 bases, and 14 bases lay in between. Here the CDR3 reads CASSSSGATEQFF. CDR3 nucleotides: TGCGCCAGCAGCTCTTCAGGGGCCACCGAGCAGTTCTTC.

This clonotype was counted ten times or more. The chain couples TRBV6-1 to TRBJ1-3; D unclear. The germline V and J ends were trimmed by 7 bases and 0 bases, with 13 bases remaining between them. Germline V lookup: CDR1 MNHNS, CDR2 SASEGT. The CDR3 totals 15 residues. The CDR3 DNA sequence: TGTGCCAGCACCGAAGACACCTTCTCTGGAAACACCATATATTTT. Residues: CASTEDTFSGNTIYF.

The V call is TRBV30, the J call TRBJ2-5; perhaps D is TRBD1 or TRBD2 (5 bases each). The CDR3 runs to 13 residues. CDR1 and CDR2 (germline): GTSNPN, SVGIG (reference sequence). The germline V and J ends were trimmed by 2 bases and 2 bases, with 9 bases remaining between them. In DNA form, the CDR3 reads TGTGCCTGGAGTTCGGGGCGACAAGAGACCCAGTACTTC. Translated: CAWSSGRQETQYF.

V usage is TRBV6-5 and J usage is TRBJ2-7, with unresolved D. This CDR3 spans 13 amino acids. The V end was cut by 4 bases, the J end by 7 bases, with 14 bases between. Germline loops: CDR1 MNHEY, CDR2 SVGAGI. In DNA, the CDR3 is TGTGCCAGCAGTTCGGCATGGAACTATGAGCAGTACTTC. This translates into CASSSAWNYEQYF.

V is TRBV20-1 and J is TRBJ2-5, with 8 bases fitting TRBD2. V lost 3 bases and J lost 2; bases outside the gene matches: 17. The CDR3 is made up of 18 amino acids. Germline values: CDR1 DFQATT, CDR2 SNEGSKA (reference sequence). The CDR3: CSASPIGTRGRLQETQYF. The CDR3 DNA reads TGCAGTGCTAGCCCCATAGGGACTAGAGGGAGGCTTCAAGAGACCCAGTACTTC.

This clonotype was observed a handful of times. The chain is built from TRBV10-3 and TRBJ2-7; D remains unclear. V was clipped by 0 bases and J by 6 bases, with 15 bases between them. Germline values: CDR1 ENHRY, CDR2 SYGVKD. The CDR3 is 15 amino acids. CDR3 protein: CAISESGTQKGEQYF. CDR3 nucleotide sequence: TGTGCCATCAGTGAGTCTGGCACCCAGAAGGGCGAGCAGTACTTC.

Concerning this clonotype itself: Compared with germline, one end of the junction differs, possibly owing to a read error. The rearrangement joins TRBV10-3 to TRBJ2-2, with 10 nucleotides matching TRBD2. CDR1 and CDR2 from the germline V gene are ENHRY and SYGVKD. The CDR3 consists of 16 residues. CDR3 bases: TGTGCCATCACGCCTAGCGGGAGCGCGAACATCGGGGAGCTGTTTTTT. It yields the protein CAITPSGSANIGELFF.

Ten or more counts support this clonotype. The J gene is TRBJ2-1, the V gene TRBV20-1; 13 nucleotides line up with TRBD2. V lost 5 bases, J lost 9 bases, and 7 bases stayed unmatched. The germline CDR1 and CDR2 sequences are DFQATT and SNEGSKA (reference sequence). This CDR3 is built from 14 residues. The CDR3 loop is CSADGTSGNGEQFF. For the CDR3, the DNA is TGCAGTGCTGACGGGACTAGCGGGAACGGTGAGCAGTTCTTC.

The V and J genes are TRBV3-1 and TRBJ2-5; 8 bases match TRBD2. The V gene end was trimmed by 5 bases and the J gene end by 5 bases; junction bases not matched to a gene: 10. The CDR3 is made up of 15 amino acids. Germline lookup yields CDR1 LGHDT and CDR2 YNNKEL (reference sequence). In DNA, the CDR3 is TGTGCCAGCAGCTTGATGACTAGCGTGAGTGAGACCCAGTACTTC. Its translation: CASSLMTSVSETQYF.

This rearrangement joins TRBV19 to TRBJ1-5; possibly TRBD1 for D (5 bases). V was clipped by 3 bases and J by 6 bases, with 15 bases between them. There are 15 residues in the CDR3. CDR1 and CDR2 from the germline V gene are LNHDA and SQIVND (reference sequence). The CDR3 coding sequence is TGTGCCAGTAGTATGGGGACGTACATTTCTCAGCCCCAGCATTTT. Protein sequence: CASSMGTYISQPQHF. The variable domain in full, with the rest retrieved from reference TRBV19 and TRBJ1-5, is DGGITQSPKYLFRKEGQNVTLSCEQNLNHDAMYWYRQDPGQGLRLIYYSQIVNDFQKGDIAEGYSVSREKKESFPLTVTSAQKNPTAFYLCASSMGTYISQPQHFGDGTRLSIL.

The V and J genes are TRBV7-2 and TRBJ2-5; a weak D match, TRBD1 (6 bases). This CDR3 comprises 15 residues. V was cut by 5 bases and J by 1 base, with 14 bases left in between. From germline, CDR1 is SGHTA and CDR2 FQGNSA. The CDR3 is CASSRIQGRQETQYF. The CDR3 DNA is TGTGCCAGCAGCCGGATACAGGGTCGCCAAGAGACCCAGTACTTC. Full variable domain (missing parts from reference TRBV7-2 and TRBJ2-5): GAGVSQSPSNKVTEKGKDVELRCDPISGHTALYWYRQSLGQGLEFLIYFQGNSAPDKSGLPSDRFSAERTGGSVSTLTIQRTQQEDSAVYLCASSRIQGRQETQYFGPGTRLLVL.

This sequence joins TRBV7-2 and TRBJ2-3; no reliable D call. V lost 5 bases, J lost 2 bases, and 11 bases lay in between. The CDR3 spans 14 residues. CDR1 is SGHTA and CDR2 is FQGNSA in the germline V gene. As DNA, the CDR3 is TGTGCCAGCAGCCAACGCAGTTTCACAGATACGCAGTATTTT. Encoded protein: CASSQRSFTDTQYF.

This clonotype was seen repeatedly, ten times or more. Written as DNA, the CDR3 is TGTGCCAGCAGTTTGGACCGATTTGGTCAGTTCTTC. This gives the protein CASSLDRFGQFF. The chain links TRBV2 to TRBJ2-1, with no clear D. The CDR3 is 12 residues long. V was shortened by 5 bases and J by 13 bases, with 15 bases between the two germline ends. Germline CDR1 is SNHLY and CDR2 is FYNNEI. The full variable domain, rest sourced from reference TRBV2 and TRBJ2-1, is EPEVTQTPSHQVTQMGQEVILRCVPISNHLYFYWYRQILGQKVEFLVSFYNNEISEKSEIFDDQFSVERPDGSNFTLKIRSTKLEDSAMYFCASSLDRFGQFFGPGTRLTVL.

The CDR3 DNA reads TGTGCCAGCAGAGCCCTACAGGTTTCAAATGAAAAACTGTTTTTT. Encoded protein: CASRALQVSNEKLFF. The gene calls are TRBV2 and TRBJ1-4; D is possibly TRBD1 (5 bases). The V and J ends lost 6 bases and 5 bases respectively, with 16 bases between them. Per germline, CDR1 SNHLY and CDR2 FYNNEI. The CDR3 contains 15 residues. The complete variable domain, with remaining parts taken from reference TRBV2 and TRBJ1-4, reads EPEVTQTPSHQVTQMGQEVILRCVPISNHLYFYWYRQILGQKVEFLVSFYNNEISEKSEIFDDQFSVERPDGSNFTLKIRSTKLEDSAMYFCASRALQVSNEKLFFGSGTQLSVL.

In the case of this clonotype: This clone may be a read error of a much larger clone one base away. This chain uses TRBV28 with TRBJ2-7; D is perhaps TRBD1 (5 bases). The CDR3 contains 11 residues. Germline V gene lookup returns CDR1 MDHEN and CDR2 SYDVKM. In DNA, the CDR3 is TGTTCCAGCAGTTCCCAGGGTTGGCAGTACTTC. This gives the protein CSSSSQGWQYF.

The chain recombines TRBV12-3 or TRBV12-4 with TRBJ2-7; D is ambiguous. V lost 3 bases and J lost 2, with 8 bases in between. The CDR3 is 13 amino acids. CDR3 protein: CASSLRRTYEQYF. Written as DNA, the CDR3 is TGTGCCAGCAGTTTGAGGCGGACCTACGAGCAGTACTTC.

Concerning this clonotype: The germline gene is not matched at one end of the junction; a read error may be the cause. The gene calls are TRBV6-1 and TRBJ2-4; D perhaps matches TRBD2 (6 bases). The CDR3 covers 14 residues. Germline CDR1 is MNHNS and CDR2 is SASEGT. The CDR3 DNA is TGTGCCCGCAGTTGCGGGGTAGCCAAAAACATTCAGTACTTC. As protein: CARSCGVAKNIQYF.

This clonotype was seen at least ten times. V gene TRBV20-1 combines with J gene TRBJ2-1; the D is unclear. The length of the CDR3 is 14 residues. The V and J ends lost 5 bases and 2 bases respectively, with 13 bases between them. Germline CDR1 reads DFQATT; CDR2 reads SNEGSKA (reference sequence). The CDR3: CSAEERGAYNEQFF. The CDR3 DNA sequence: TGCAGTGCTGAGGAGCGTGGGGCCTACAATGAGCAGTTCTTC.

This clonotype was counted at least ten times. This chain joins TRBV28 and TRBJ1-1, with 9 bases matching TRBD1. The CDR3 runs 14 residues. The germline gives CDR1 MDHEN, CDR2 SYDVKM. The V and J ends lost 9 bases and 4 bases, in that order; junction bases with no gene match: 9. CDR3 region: CASDRGAESTEAFF. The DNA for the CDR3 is TGTGCCAGTGACAGGGGGGCCGAGAGCACTGAAGCTTTCTTT.

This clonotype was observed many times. In DNA, the CDR3 is TGTGCCAGCAGTTCCCTGGACAGGGGAGGGCAAGAGACCCAGTACTTC. It translates to CASSSLDRGGQETQYF. J is TRBJ2-5 and V is TRBV28, with 9 nucleotides matching TRBD1. Per germline, CDR1 MDHEN and CDR2 SYDVKM. With V trimmed by 4 bases and J by 2 bases, 8 bases remained unmatched. This CDR3 has 16 amino acids.

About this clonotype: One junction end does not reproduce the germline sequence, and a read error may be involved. In DNA, the CDR3 is TGCAGCGCCCGATCAGCGGGAGGGGCAGAGACCAAGTACTTC. It is translated as CSARSAGGAETKYF. The chain uses TRBV29-1 and TRBJ2-5, with TRBD2 matching 10 bases. This CDR3 spans 14 amino acids. Germline values: CDR1 SQVTM, CDR2 ANQGSEA.

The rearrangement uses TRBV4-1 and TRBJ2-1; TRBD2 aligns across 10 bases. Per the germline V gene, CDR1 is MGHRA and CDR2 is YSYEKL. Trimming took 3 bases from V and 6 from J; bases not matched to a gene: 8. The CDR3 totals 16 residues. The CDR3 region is CASSHDTSGTFNEQFF. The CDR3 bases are TGCGCCAGCAGCCACGATACTAGCGGGACATTCAATGAGCAGTTCTTC.